A single sample gave rise to the 32 T cell receptor beta chains below, sequenced in a study of early T cells in non-severe SARS-CoV-2 infection. TCRdb ran MiXCR on the 5' RACE reads and lists one entry per CDR3 protein. This table holds 25,000 to 35,000 distinct CDR3 sequences, less than 7.5% found once. The sequencing input was whole blood. All receptors come from an adult who was a healthcare worker with PCR-confirmed SARS-CoV-2 infection or an uninfected control (not recorded which).

The sample holds many counts of this clonotype. The genes are TRBV11-3 and TRBJ2-2; the D is unclear. Looked up from germline, CDR1 is SGHNT and CDR2 is YENEEA. This CDR3 spans 13 amino acids. Trimming left V 2 bases short and J 6 bases short, with 7 bases between. The CDR3 loop reads CASSLRAPGELFF. The CDR3 nucleotides read TGTGCCAGCAGCTTACGAGCCCCCGGGGAGCTGTTTTTT.

The genes are TRBV12-3 or TRBV12-4 and TRBJ1-5; D is unclear. This CDR3 contains 16 residues. Trimming left V 5 bases short and J 2 bases short, with 16 bases between. CDR3 sequence: CASSPRASVGNQPQHF. The CDR3 DNA is TGTGCCAGCAGTCCCCGAGCTTCGGTTGGCAATCAGCCCCAGCATTTT.

This clonotype showed up just a few times. This chain joins TRBV6-5 and TRBJ2-5; the match to TRBD1 covers 7 bases. This CDR3 comprises 17 residues. Germline V gene sequence: CDR1 MNHEY, CDR2 SVGAGI. Losses at the gene ends were 0 bases for V and 3 bases for J; bases not matched to a gene: 10. In DNA form, the CDR3 reads TGTGCCAGCAGTTACTCCGGTTTACAGGGGTTCGAAGAGACCCAGTACTTC. Amino acids: CASSYSGLQGFEETQYF.

This clonotype appeared many times. V and J are TRBV5-1 and TRBJ2-5; D call uncertain. V lost 4 bases and J lost 3, with 13 bases in between. The CDR3 loop spans 14 amino acids. From germline, CDR1 is SGHRS and CDR2 YFSETQ. The CDR3, as DNA: TGCGCCAGCAGCCCCAACTTACTAAAAGAGACCCAGTACTTC. It yields the protein CASSPNLLKETQYF.

The table lists this clonotype with many counts. This rearrangement joins TRBV12-5 to TRBJ2-7; 13 nucleotides align to TRBD2. V was pared by 7 bases and J by 0 bases, with 9 bases of the junction left unmatched. This CDR3 comprises 17 residues. Germline CDR1 LGHNT, CDR2 FRNRAP. CDR3 protein: CASAPGTSGVSSYEQYF. As DNA, the CDR3 is TGTGCTAGTGCCCCCGGGACTAGCGGGGTCAGCTCCTACGAGCAGTACTTC.

This clonotype was recorded at least ten times. The DNA for the CDR3 is TGTGCCATCAGTGAGTCGAAGGGGACAGGCATCACAGATACGCAGTATTTT. It is translated as CAISESKGTGITDTQYF. This chain connects TRBV10-3 to TRBJ2-3; 8 nucleotides line up with TRBD1. The germline V gene encodes CDR1 ENHRY and CDR2 SYGVKD. Germline trimming cut 0 bases from V and 2 bases from J; bases unmatched to any gene: 7. The CDR3 has 17 residues.

This clonotype showed up many times. One end of the junction is discordant with germline, which a read error may explain. This chain uses TRBV7-7 with TRBJ2-7, with 8 nucleotides matching TRBD1. Looked up from germline, CDR1 is SSHAT and CDR2 is FNYEAQ (reference sequence). The CDR3 loop spans 14 amino acids. The CDR3 coding sequence is TGTGCTAGCAGCCGGACAGGGACATTCCACGAGCAGTACTTC. It specifies CASSRTGTFHEQYF. The full variable domain, completed using reference TRBV7-7 and TRBJ2-7, is GAGVSQSPRYKVTKRGQDVTLRCDPISSHATLYWYQQALGQGPEFLTYFNYEAQPDKSGLPSDRFSAERPEGSISTLTIQRTEQRDSAMYRCASSRTGTFHEQYFGPGTRLTVT.

This clonotype came up many times. This chain links TRBV20-1 with TRBJ1-5; D uncertain. The CDR3 contains 13 residues. The V end lost 3 bases, the J end lost 7 bases, and 13 bases lay between the germline ends. Germline lookup yields CDR1 DFQATT and CDR2 SNEGSKA (reference sequence). The CDR3 spells CSASAEVLQPQHF. For the CDR3, the DNA is TGCAGTGCTAGCGCCGAAGTCCTACAGCCCCAGCATTTT.

V usage is TRBV5-1 and J usage is TRBJ1-1, with TRBD1 identical over 7 bases. V lost 0 bases, J lost 0 bases, and 5 bases stayed unmatched. This CDR3 is built from 16 residues. Germline V gene sequence: CDR1 SGHRS, CDR2 YFSETQ. The CDR3 DNA is TGCGCCAGCAGCTTGGGGACAGGACCGATGAACACTGAAGCTTTCTTT. Translating it yields CASSLGTGPMNTEAFF.

This clonotype came up many times. The V call is TRBV12-3 or TRBV12-4, the J call TRBJ1-5; D not certain. Trimming took 5 bases from V and 4 from J, leaving 21 bases between them. This CDR3 has 17 residues. This CDR3 reads CASSAPGPRTGNQPQHF. The CDR3, as DNA: TGTGCCAGCAGTGCGCCCGGGCCTAGGACGGGGAATCAGCCCCAGCATTTT.

By frequency in the sample, this clonotype is medium-sized. The V and J genes are TRBV9 and TRBJ1-6; a possible D gene is TRBD1 (5 bases). This CDR3 comprises 15 residues. V was trimmed by 0 bases and J by 7 bases, leaving 11 bases between them. Germline values: CDR1 SGDLS, CDR2 YYNGEE. The CDR3 is CASSVEDSRNSPLHF. CDR3 nucleotides: TGTGCCAGCAGCGTAGAAGACAGCAGGAATTCACCCCTCCACTTT.

This chain links TRBV6-2 or TRBV6-3 with TRBJ2-2, with TRBD2 identical over 8 bases. J lost 6 bases, V lost 7 bases, and 16 bases had no gene match. This CDR3 contains 17 residues. Germline V lookup: CDR1 MNHEY, CDR2 SVGEGT. The CDR3 here is CASNKAGTSNRAGELFF. Written as DNA, the CDR3 is TGTGCCAGCAACAAAGCCGGGACTAGTAATCGGGCCGGGGAGCTGTTTTTT.

V and J are TRBV20-1 and TRBJ2-5; no clear D. Germline lookup yields CDR1 DFQATT and CDR2 SNEGSKA (reference sequence). V was shortened by 6 bases and J by 0 bases, with 11 bases between the two germline ends. The CDR3 is made up of 13 amino acids. Here the CDR3 DNA reads TGCAGTGCGAGGAGTCCCTACCAAGAGACCCAGTACTTC. Translated: CSARSPYQETQYF.

Many counts were recorded for this clonotype. V and J are TRBV3-1 and TRBJ1-2; 9 bases line up with TRBD1. The CDR3 extends over 17 amino acids. Per the germline V gene, CDR1 is LGHDT and CDR2 is YNNKEL (reference sequence). After removal of 1 base from V and 3 bases from J, the junction contained 9 bases not matched to a gene. The CDR3 is CASSQGLDWTGDYGYTF. CDR3 sequence (DNA): TGTGCCAGCAGCCAAGGGTTAGATTGGACAGGGGACTATGGCTACACCTTC. Together with reference TRBV3-1 and TRBJ1-2, the CDR3 gives the full variable domain: DTAVSQTPKYLVTQMGNDKSIKCEQNLGHDTMYWYKQDSKKFLKIMFSYNNKELIINETVPNRFSPKSPDKAHLNLHINSLELGDSAVYFCASSQGLDWTGDYGYTFGSGTRLTVV.

The sample holds many counts of this clonotype. The V call is TRBV5-1, the J call TRBJ2-3, with 11 nucleotides matching TRBD1. V lost 9 bases to trimming and J lost 1 base; unmatched junction nucleotides: 10. The CDR3 sequence is 16 residues long. Germline V gene data show CDR1 as SGHRS and CDR2 as YFSETQ. The CDR3 DNA sequence: TGCGCCACCGCGCAGGACAGGGGGCGCGGCACAGATACGCAGTATTTT. Translated: CATAQDRGRGTDTQYF.

This clonotype was seen many times. The J gene is TRBJ1-3, the V gene TRBV30; perhaps TRBD1 as D (5 bases). The CDR3 is 13 amino acids. Trimming removed 5 bases from V and 7 bases from J, with 15 bases in between. Germline lookup yields CDR1 GTSNPN and CDR2 SVGIG (reference sequence). The CDR3 coding sequence is TGTGCCTGGCTCCCCCAGGGCGGGAACACCATATATTTT. As protein: CAWLPQGGNTIYF.

This clonotype was recorded many times. The V gene is TRBV4-3, the J gene TRBJ2-3; a possible D gene is TRBD2 (5 bases). From germline, CDR1 is LGHNA and CDR2 YSLEER. Trimming shortened V by 0 bases and J by 4 bases, and 14 bases separated the two germline ends. The CDR3 has 16 residues. The CDR3 sequence is CASSQDPTSGSDTQYF. The DNA for the CDR3 is TGCGCCAGCAGCCAAGACCCGACCAGCGGTTCAGATACGCAGTATTTT.

The chain is built from TRBV4-3 and TRBJ2-3; a weak D match, TRBD1 (5 bases). The CDR3 spans 16 residues. V was shortened by 2 bases and J by 1 base, with 13 bases between the two germline ends. Per germline, CDR1 LGHNA and CDR2 YSLEER. CDR3 amino acids: CASSQTDGAGTDTQYF. The CDR3 nucleotides read TGCGCCAGCAGCCAAACCGATGGGGCGGGCACAGATACGCAGTATTTT.

This clonotype was seen ten or more times. This chain links TRBV18 with TRBJ2-1; D could derive from TRBD1 or TRBD2 (6 bases each). The CDR3 loop spans 18 amino acids. The germline V gene encodes CDR1 KGHSH and CDR2 LQKENI. With 5 bases removed from V and 6 bases from J, the gap between germline ends came to 26 bases. CDR3 sequence (DNA): TGTGCCAGCTCAGGAGGGGCAGGGGAGATGCGGTTGTCCAATGAGCAGTTCTTC. This sequence encodes CASSGGAGEMRLSNEQFF.

This clonotype was seen ten or more times. The chain joins TRBV7-9 to TRBJ2-3; 8 bases match TRBD1. Losses at the gene ends were 5 bases for V and 4 bases for J; bases not matched to a gene: 14. The CDR3 length is 17 residues. Germline loops: CDR1 SEHNR, CDR2 FQNEAQ (reference sequence). Here the CDR3 reads CASSPSGGTGLSDTQYF. CDR3 in DNA: TGTGCCAGCAGCCCCAGCGGCGGGACAGGATTGTCAGATACGCAGTATTTT.

V is TRBV27 and J is TRBJ1-1; D is uncertain. Germline loops: CDR1 MNHEY, CDR2 SMNVEV (reference sequence). The V end lost 6 bases, the J end lost 0 bases, and 11 bases lay between the germline ends. The CDR3 length is 14 residues. The CDR3, as DNA: TGTGCCAGCAGGGTGGACGTAATGAACACTGAAGCTTTCTTT. This codes for CASRVDVMNTEAFF.

This clonotype was observed a single time. The V gene is TRBV7-9, the J gene TRBJ2-5; 10 bases line up with TRBD2. J was trimmed by 4 bases and V by 4 bases; bases with no gene match: 9. CDR1 and CDR2 (germline): SEHNR, FQNEAQ (reference sequence). The CDR3 length is 16 residues. The CDR3 coding sequence is TGTGCCAGCAGCTCCCCCGGCGGACTAGCGGCAGAGACCCAGTACTTC. This gives the protein CASSSPGGLAAETQYF.

This clonotype showed up just a few times. V and J are TRBV18 and TRBJ2-3; TRBD2 agrees at 9 bases. V shed 1 base, J shed 1 base, and the junction held 6 bases outside the gene matches. The germline gives CDR1 KGHSH, CDR2 LQKENI. The CDR3 is 17 amino acids. The CDR3 DNA follows: TGTGCCAGCTCACCACTTAGTCTAGCGGGGCGCACAGATACGCAGTATTTT. Encoded protein: CASSPLSLAGRTDTQYF.

The table lists this clonotype with many counts. V and J are TRBV2 and TRBJ2-2; D is perhaps TRBD2 (5 bases). The CDR3 totals 14 residues. The V gene lost 1 base and the J gene lost 8 bases, with 11 bases spanning the gap. CDR1 and CDR2 (germline): SNHLY, FYNNEI. In DNA, the CDR3 is TGTGCCAGCAGTGAAGTGGGTAGCGTGGGGGAGCTGTTTTTT. Its translation: CASSEVGSVGELFF.

The V call is TRBV12-3 or TRBV12-4, the J call TRBJ2-3; perhaps D is TRBD1 or TRBD2 (6 bases each). This CDR3 contains 14 residues. V lost 8 bases and J lost 1, with 13 bases in between. The CDR3 DNA follows: TGTGCCAGCGGTCCGGGGGCTGGCACAGATACGCAGTATTTT. Protein sequence: CASGPGAGTDTQYF.

This clonotype has only a few counts. This chain connects TRBV4-2 to TRBJ1-1; D call uncertain. This CDR3 region has 14 residues. Deletions cut 4 bases from V and 3 bases from J, with 12 bases between. CDR1 and CDR2 from the germline V gene are LGHNA and YNFKEQ. The CDR3 loop is CASSRMRSDTEAFF. Here the CDR3 DNA reads TGTGCCAGCAGCCGAATGAGAAGTGACACTGAAGCTTTCTTT.

This clonotype occurred many times. The chain uses TRBV7-2 and TRBJ2-7; 7 positions agree with TRBD2. Germline V gives CDR1 SGHTA, CDR2 FQGNSA. The V and J ends lost 0 bases and 8 bases, in that order; junction bases with no gene match: 4. The CDR3 runs 13 residues. The CDR3, as DNA: TGTGCCAGCAGCTTAGCTCGACTAGCCAAGCAGTACTTC. Translating it yields CASSLARLAKQYF.

This clonotype was counted many times. The chain has TRBV27 and TRBJ2-5; D is perhaps TRBD1 (5 bases). Between the trimmed V and J ends, which lost 6 bases and 6 bases, there was a span of 20 bases. Germline CDR1 reads MNHEY; CDR2 reads SMNVEV (reference sequence). This CDR3 is 15 amino acids long. The CDR3 DNA follows: TGTGCCAGCAGCCCTATGCAGGGTTCGCGGAAGACCCAGTACTTC. This gives the protein CASSPMQGSRKTQYF.

The table lists this clonotype with many counts. The chain couples TRBV12-3 or TRBV12-4 to TRBJ1-2, with 9 bases lining up with TRBD1. Trimming at V came to 1 base and at J to 8 bases, leaving 14 bases not matched to a gene. The CDR3 has 17 amino acids. CDR3: CASSLGKGQGGARGYTF. DNA for the CDR3: TGTGCCAGCAGTTTAGGCAAGGGACAGGGTGGAGCGCGGGGCTACACCTTC.

V is TRBV28 and J is TRBJ2-2; 7 bases fit TRBD1. Germline assignment: CDR1 MDHEN and CDR2 SYDVKM. J was trimmed by 4 bases and V by 7 bases; bases with no gene match: 9. CDR3 length: 15 amino acids. The CDR3 DNA reads as TGTGCCAGCAACTACCCCGGGACAGTCACCGGGGAGCTGTTTTTT. It translates to CASNYPGTVTGELFF.

In its sample, this clonotype was seen many times. The rearrangement links TRBV11-3 to TRBJ2-1; 9 nucleotides match TRBD2. The CDR3 consists of 17 residues. Per germline, CDR1 SGHNT and CDR2 YENEEA. Trimming removed 5 bases from V and 10 bases from J; junction bases left unmatched: 18. CDR3 nucleotides: TGTGCCAGCAGCCCTAGGACTATAGCGGGGGTGGGGCGCGAGCAGTTCTTC. Translation: CASSPRTIAGVGREQFF.

V usage is TRBV2 and J usage is TRBJ1-1; D is ambiguous. This CDR3 has 11 amino acids. V was pared by 5 bases and J by 4 bases, with 5 bases between. Looked up from germline, CDR1 is SNHLY and CDR2 is FYNNEI. The CDR3 is CASSYFTEAFF. As DNA, the CDR3 is TGTGCCAGCAGTTACTTCACTGAAGCTTTCTTT. The full variable domain, its missing parts supplied by reference TRBV2 and TRBJ1-1, is EPEVTQTPSHQVTQMGQEVILRCVPISNHLYFYWYRQILGQKVEFLVSFYNNEISEKSEIFDDQFSVERPDGSNFTLKIRSTKLEDSAMYFCASSYFTEAFFGQGTRLTVV.